What follows describes a single TCR beta chain. What it recognizes is unknown. This CDR3 is built from 22 residues. CDR1 is LNHNV, CDR2 YYDKDF, per germline (reference sequence). V was pared by 2 bases and J by 1 base, with 18 bases of the junction left unmatched. The repertoire was sequenced with immunoSEQ multiplex PCR; TCRdb's copy has only in-frame clones and lacks some. The sample lists about 160,000 clones, about 85% occurring once. This entry is derived from a study of cytomegalovirus exposure and HLA in healthy donors. Points from the study as a whole: Confirmation was obtained in vitro that a few CMV-associated chains are specific for CMV antigens.

The TCR originated in a man aged 30 to 45 in good health and CMV-seropositive. This chain connects TRBV15 to TRBJ2-4; TRBD1 matches 12 bases. Source material: PBMCs. CDR3 residues: CATSRKVGTGGVSLGAKNIQYF. CDR3 coding DNA: TGTGCCACCAGCAGAAAAGTAGGGACAGGGGGCGTATCTTTGGGGGCCAAAAACATTCAGTACTTC.